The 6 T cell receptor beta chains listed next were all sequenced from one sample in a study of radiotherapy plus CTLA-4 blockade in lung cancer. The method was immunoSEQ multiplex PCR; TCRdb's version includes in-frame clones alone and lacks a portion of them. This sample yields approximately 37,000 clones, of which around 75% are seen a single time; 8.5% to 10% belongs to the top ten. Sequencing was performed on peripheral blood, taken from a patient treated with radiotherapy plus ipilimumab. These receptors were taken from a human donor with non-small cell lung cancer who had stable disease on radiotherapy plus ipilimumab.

The CDR3 DNA is TGTGCCAGCAGTGATTCCCTCCAAGAGACCCAGTACTTC. This encodes CASSDSLQETQYF. This chain connects TRBV2 to TRBJ2-5; no reliable D call. Germline CDR1 and CDR2: SNHLY and FYNNEI. V was trimmed by 3 bases and J by 1 base, leaving 6 bases between them. The CDR3 extends over 13 amino acids. Variable domain in full (rest from reference TRBV2 and TRBJ2-5): EPEVTQTPSHQVTQMGQEVILRCVPISNHLYFYWYRQILGQKVEFLVSFYNNEISEKSEIFDDQFSVERPDGSNFTLKIRSTKLEDSAMYFCASSDSLQETQYFGPGTRLLVL.

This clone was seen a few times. The CDR3 DNA reads TGTGCCAGCAGCAAGGGACAGCCCTACGAGCAGTACTTC. Translation: CASSKGQPYEQYF. The chain employs TRBV9 and TRBJ2-7; TRBD1 matches at 7 bases. The CDR3 loop spans 13 amino acids. With 4 bases clipped from V and 2 bases from J, the junction kept 3 bases outside the gene matches. CDR1 SGDLS and CDR2 YYNGEE come from the germline V gene. The full variable domain, its missing parts supplied by reference TRBV9 and TRBJ2-7, is DSGVTQTPKHLITATGQRVTLRCSPRSGDLSVYWYQQSLDQGLQFLIQYYNGEERAKGNILERFSAQQFPDLHSELNLSSLELGDSALYFCASSKGQPYEQYFGPGTRLTVT.

The CDR3 protein is CASSLGRGLNSYEQYF. CDR3 DNA sequence: TGTGCCAGCAGCTTAGGAAGGGGGCTAAACTCCTACGAGCAGTACTTC. The chain carries TRBV7-6 and TRBJ2-7; TRBD1 matches 7 bases. Germline V lookup: CDR1 SGHVS, CDR2 FNYEAQ. The CDR3 contains 16 residues. V dropped 1 base and J dropped 0; count of bases not matched to a gene: 6.

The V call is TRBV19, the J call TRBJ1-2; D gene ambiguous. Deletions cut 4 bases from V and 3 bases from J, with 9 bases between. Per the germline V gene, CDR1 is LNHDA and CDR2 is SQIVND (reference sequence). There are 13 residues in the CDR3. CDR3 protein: CASSTGRDYGYTF. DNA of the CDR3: TGTGCCAGTAGTACAGGCAGAGACTATGGCTACACCTTC.

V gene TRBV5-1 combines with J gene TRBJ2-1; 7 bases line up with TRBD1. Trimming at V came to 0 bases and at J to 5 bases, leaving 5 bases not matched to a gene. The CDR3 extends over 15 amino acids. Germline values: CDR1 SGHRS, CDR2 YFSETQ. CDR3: CASSLATGSHNEQFF. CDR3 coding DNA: TGCGCCAGCAGCTTGGCGACAGGGTCCCACAATGAGCAGTTCTTC.

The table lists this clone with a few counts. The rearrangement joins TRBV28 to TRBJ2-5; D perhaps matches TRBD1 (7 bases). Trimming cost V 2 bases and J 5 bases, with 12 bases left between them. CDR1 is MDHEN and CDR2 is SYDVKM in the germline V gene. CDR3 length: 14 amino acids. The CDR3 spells CASSLQGGGETQYF. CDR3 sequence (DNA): TGTGCCAGCAGTTTACAGGGGGGCGGGGAGACCCAGTACTTC.